This TCR beta chain was profiled in a study of blood T cell repertoires in COVID-19. Study-level information: COVID-19 samples, acute and convalescent, were from the United States, Italy and Spain. PBMCs, B-cell-depleted T cells, or T cells were the source of the cDNA or gDNA that made up the material.

V was clipped by 5 bases and J by 2 bases; unmatched bases: 18. Germline V CDR1 and CDR2: MDHEN, SYDVKM. The CDR3 runs 19 residues. Original processing methods: Counts of nucleated cells, estimated from reference gene primer amplification, were obtained. Assay used: immunoSEQ multiplex PCR; TCRdb lists only in-frame clones, some missing. V and J calls and clone size are as listed in that table; D and trimming were resolved from the DNA. The table shows approximately 130,000 clones, with about 83% occurring only once. Sequences were obtained from peripheral blood. This receptor was taken from a man older than 75 with active or convalescent COVID-19. This chain uses TRBV28 with TRBJ1-3; 7 bases match TRBD1. The CDR3 bases are TGTGCCAGCAGTCCACACCCCGGGACAGCTCTCCAGACTGGAAACACCATATATTTT. Translating gives CASSPHPGTALQTGNTIYF.